Presented here are 29 T cell receptor beta chains from one specimen sequenced in a study of blood T cell repertoires in COVID-19. The table came from immunoSEQ multiplex PCR; TCRdb's copy has only in-frame clones and leaves some out. The sample consists of around 160,000 clones, approximately 91% of them appearing once. Sequenced sample: peripheral blood. The receptors shown here come from a man younger than 35 with acute or convalescent COVID-19.

This clone was detected once. CDR3: CASSLVGGVKYTQYF. For the CDR3, the DNA is TGTGCCAGCAGCTTAGTGGGGGGGGTCAAATATACGCAGTATTTT. The chain employs TRBV13 and TRBJ2-3; TRBD2 matches at 7 bases. Germline lookup yields CDR1 PRHDT and CDR2 FYEKMQ (reference sequence). V trimming: 1 base; J trimming: 7 bases; junction bases outside the gene matches: 8. This CDR3 region has 15 residues.

This rearrangement joins TRBV5-4 to TRBJ2-7, with 9 bases identical to TRBD2. V gave up 4 bases and J gave up 3 bases; unmatched junction bases: 8. CDR1 and CDR2 from the germline V gene are SGHNT and YYREEE (reference sequence). The CDR3 covers 15 residues. CDR3 residues: CASSPGTSPDYEQYF. The CDR3 nucleotides read TGTGCCAGCAGCCCCGGGACTAGCCCCGACTACGAGCAGTACTTC.

The chain recombines TRBV27 with TRBJ1-1, with 10 bases lining up with TRBD1. The CDR3 extends over 15 amino acids. The V segment lost 6 bases and the J segment 6 bases; nucleotides outside the gene matches: 10. CDR1 and CDR2 (germline): MNHEY, SMNVEV (reference sequence). In DNA form, the CDR3 reads TGTGCCAGCAGATACACCCCCGGGACAGGGGCTGAAGCTTTCTTT. It yields the protein CASRYTPGTGAEAFF.

The V and J genes are TRBV5-6 and TRBJ1-1; TRBD1 might be the D (5 bases). The CDR3 spans 15 residues. CDR1 and CDR2 (germline): SGHDT, YYEEEE. Trimming took 0 bases from V and 5 from J, leaving 14 bases between them. This chain's CDR3 is CASSLDIQGGTEAFF. CDR3 bases: TGTGCCAGCAGCTTGGATATCCAGGGAGGAACTGAAGCTTTCTTT.

This sequence joins TRBV5-6 and TRBJ1-1; 7 bases map to TRBD1. Germline V gene sequence: CDR1 SGHDT, CDR2 YYEEEE. This CDR3 spans 14 amino acids. J lost 0 bases, V lost 5 bases, and 4 bases had no gene match. CDR3 residues: CASSWDSMNTEAFF. The CDR3 DNA is TGTGCCAGCAGTTGGGACAGCATGAACACTGAAGCTTTCTTT.

The chain couples TRBV5-5 to TRBJ2-3; no firm D call. This CDR3 comprises 15 residues. Germline CDR1 SGHKS, CDR2 YYEKEE (reference sequence). V dropped 4 bases and J dropped 0 bases, with 12 bases sitting between them. CDR3 nucleotides: TGTGCCAGCAGCCGAGCCATATGGAGCACAGATACGCAGTATTTT. This encodes CASSRAIWSTDTQYF.

The rearrangement joins TRBV18 to TRBJ1-1; TRBD1 might be the D (6 bases). V shed 3 bases and J shed 1 base, with 9 bases lying between them. This CDR3 contains 14 residues. Per germline, CDR1 KGHSH and CDR2 LQKENI. The CDR3 sequence: CASSPQGQNTEAFF. CDR3 nucleotides: TGTGCCAGCTCACCCCAGGGGCAGAACACTGAAGCTTTCTTT.

CDR3 sequence: CASSRMRLAGAYEQYF. The CDR3 DNA follows: TGTGCCAGCAGTCGGATGCGGCTAGCGGGGGCTTACGAGCAGTACTTC. The V call is TRBV27, the J call TRBJ2-7; TRBD2 agrees at 10 bases. Germline V gene data show CDR1 as MNHEY and CDR2 as SMNVEV (reference sequence). The trim removed 5 bases at V and 4 bases at J, leaving 11 bases unmatched. The CDR3 covers 16 residues.

The CDR3 DNA reads TGCGCCAGCAGCCGGGGACTAGACACCTCGGAGACCCAGTACTTC. Residues: CASSRGLDTSETQYF. The V gene is TRBV5-1, the J gene TRBJ2-5; 8 bases map to TRBD2. The CDR3 is 15 amino acids. J lost 5 bases, V lost 4 bases, and 10 bases had no gene match. Germline V gene sequence: CDR1 SGHRS, CDR2 YFSETQ.

The chain uses TRBV9 and TRBJ1-2; 9 nucleotides align to TRBD1. Germline lookup yields CDR1 SGDLS and CDR2 YYNGEE. Unmatched junction bases numbered 3, after V lost 3 bases and J lost 6 bases. The CDR3 runs to 13 residues. The CDR3 bases are TGTGCCAGCAGCGCAAGGGACAGGGATGGCTACACCTTC. Amino acid sequence: CASSARDRDGYTF.

V is TRBV7-8 and J is TRBJ2-7; possible D gene TRBD2, 5 bases. From germline, CDR1 is SGHVS and CDR2 FQNEAQ. Trimming cost V 5 bases and J 10 bases, with 12 bases left between them. The CDR3 runs 11 residues. CDR3 in DNA: TGTGCCAGCAGCCCCGGGGTAGACCAGTACTTC. Residues: CASSPGVDQYF.

V is TRBV30 and J is TRBJ2-1; possible D gene TRBD1, 5 bases. Germline-derived CDR1 and CDR2 are GTSNPN and SVGIG (reference sequence). Trimming stripped 4 bases from V and 7 bases from J, with 14 bases between. This CDR3 is 13 amino acids long. CDR3: CAWKQGGWNEQFF. The CDR3 DNA reads as TGTGCCTGGAAGCAGGGTGGGTGGAATGAGCAGTTCTTC.

This chain connects TRBV5-1 to TRBJ2-3; D ambiguous. Germline V lookup: CDR1 SGHRS, CDR2 YFSETQ. The CDR3 has 13 residues. V was clipped by 1 base and J by 1 base, with 4 bases between them. CDR3 in amino acids: CASSLRGTDTQYF. DNA for the CDR3: TGCGCCAGCAGCTTGCGGGGCACAGATACGCAGTATTTT. The variable domain in full, with the rest retrieved from reference TRBV5-1 and TRBJ2-3, is KAGVTQTPRYLIKTRGQQVTLSCSPISGHRSVSWYQQTPGQGLQFLFEYFSETQRNKGNFPGRFSGRQFSNSRSEMNVSTLELGDSALYLCASSLRGTDTQYFGPGTRLTVL.

The chain links TRBV6-2 or TRBV6-3 to TRBJ2-3; 9 bases align to TRBD2. The CDR3 is 16 residues long. Germline V gene lookup returns CDR1 MNHEY and CDR2 SVGEGT. The trim removed 2 bases at V and 2 bases at J, leaving 5 bases unmatched. CDR3 bases: TGTGCCAGCAGTTACGGGGCTAGCGGGGACACAGATACGCAGTATTTT. Translating gives CASSYGASGDTDTQYF.

A single count supports this clone. The chain carries TRBV6-5 and TRBJ1-2; D not resolved. This CDR3 contains 12 residues. From germline, CDR1 is MNHEY and CDR2 SVGAGI. V was shortened by 10 bases and J by 2 bases, with 11 bases between the two germline ends. CDR3 amino acids: CATSDTNYGYTF. The CDR3 region has the DNA TGTGCCACCTCCGACACGAACTATGGCTACACCTTC.

V usage is TRBV5-6 and J usage is TRBJ1-1; unclear D gene. This CDR3 has 14 residues. The germline V and J ends were trimmed by 0 bases and 5 bases, with 11 bases remaining between them. Germline CDR1 reads SGHDT; CDR2 reads YYEEEE. The CDR3 loop reads CASSLVEGGTEAFF. The CDR3 nucleotides read TGTGCCAGCAGCTTGGTTGAGGGAGGTACTGAAGCTTTCTTT.

The chain links TRBV5-4 to TRBJ2-7; the match to TRBD2 covers 7 bases. The J segment lost 3 bases and the V segment lost 0 bases, leaving 3 bases of the junction unmatched. The CDR3 covers 14 residues. Germline V gene data show CDR1 as SGHNT and CDR2 as YYREEE (reference sequence). CDR3 region: CASSLGLADYEQYF. CDR3 DNA sequence: TGTGCCAGCAGCTTGGGCCTAGCGGACTACGAGCAGTACTTC.

This chain joins TRBV19 and TRBJ1-4; D is possibly TRBD1 (5 bases). CDR3 length: 13 residues. The germline V gene has CDR1 LNHDA and CDR2 SQIVND (reference sequence). V gave up 5 bases and J gave up 4 bases, with 8 bases separating them. The CDR3 reads CASSEQDNEKLFF. In nucleotides, the CDR3 is TGTGCCAGTAGTGAACAGGATAATGAAAAACTGTTTTTT.

The rearrangement uses TRBV30 and TRBJ2-1; 9 bases match TRBD1. CDR1 GTSNPN and CDR2 SVGIG come from the germline V gene (reference sequence). The ends lost 0 bases at V and 3 bases at J; junction bases unmatched: 3. The CDR3 has 15 amino acids. CDR3 protein: CAWSVGTGNYNEQFF. The CDR3 bases are TGTGCCTGGAGTGTGGGGACAGGGAACTACAATGAGCAGTTCTTC.

As to this clone: Other DNA sequences in this sample translate to the same CDR3. CDR3 sequence: CSVGQGNTEAFF. Written as DNA, the CDR3 is TGCAGCGTTGGGCAGGGGAACACTGAAGCTTTCTTT. The chain is built from TRBV29-1 and TRBJ1-1; D is perhaps TRBD1 (5 bases). This CDR3 has 12 amino acids. Trimming pared 4 bases from V and 1 base from J, leaving 7 bases between. Germline V gene lookup returns CDR1 SQVTM and CDR2 ANQGSEA.

For the CDR3, the DNA is TGTGCCAGCAGCTTACGACTAGCGGGAGTAGGTGAGCAGTTCTTC. This gives the protein CASSLRLAGVGEQFF. The chain recombines TRBV13 with TRBJ2-1; the match to TRBD2 covers 12 bases. Trimming cost V 2 bases and J 9 bases; bases outside gene matches: 5. The CDR3 has 15 residues. Germline V gives CDR1 PRHDT, CDR2 FYEKMQ (reference sequence).

The chain employs TRBV5-6 and TRBJ1-5; D may be TRBD1 (6 bases). The V gene lost 2 bases and the J gene lost 4 bases, with 7 bases spanning the gap. CDR1 is SGHDT, CDR2 YYEEEE, per germline. CDR3 size: 13 residues. CDR3 nucleotides: TGTGCCAGCAGCTTTGGACAGAATCAGCCCCAGCATTTT. This sequence encodes CASSFGQNQPQHF.

The chain is built from TRBV14 and TRBJ2-7; 9 bases align to TRBD1. The CDR3 length is 15 residues. J was trimmed by 4 bases and V by 2 bases; bases with no gene match: 6. Germline lookup yields CDR1 SGHDN and CDR2 FVKESK. CDR3 region: CASSQFQQGAYEQYF. The CDR3 DNA reads as TGTGCCAGCAGCCAATTCCAACAGGGGGCATACGAGCAGTACTTC.

The chain joins TRBV24-1 to TRBJ2-2; D is possibly TRBD1 (7 bases). From germline, CDR1 is KGHDR and CDR2 SFDVKD. Trimming removed 9 bases at V and 2 bases at J, with 18 bases between. This CDR3 contains 16 residues. CDR3 in amino acids: CATGEAGTANTGELFF. The DNA for the CDR3 is TGTGCCACCGGGGAGGCCGGGACAGCCAACACCGGGGAGCTGTTTTTT.

The chain is built from TRBV6-1 and TRBJ1-2; the D is unclear. Germline V lookup: CDR1 MNHNS, CDR2 SASEGT. The CDR3 spans 16 residues. The V and J ends lost 0 bases and 0 bases respectively, with 11 bases between them. The CDR3 region has the DNA TGTGCCAGCAGTGAAGCGAGCGGTGGGACTAACTATGGCTACACCTTC. This translates into CASSEASGGTNYGYTF.

The CDR3 region is CASSLWDRDASGNTIYF. CDR3 DNA: TGCGCCAGCAGCCTCTGGGACAGGGACGCGTCTGGAAACACCATATATTTT. The rearrangement links TRBV5-1 to TRBJ1-3; 9 nucleotides agree with TRBD1. CDR3 length equals 17 residues. The germline V gene has CDR1 SGHRS and CDR2 YFSETQ. The V segment lost 4 bases and the J segment 1 base; nucleotides outside the gene matches: 9.

This rearrangement joins TRBV5-1 to TRBJ1-2; 10 bases match TRBD1. The CDR3 spans 19 residues. The V segment lost 3 bases and the J segment 8 bases; nucleotides outside the gene matches: 22. Germline-derived CDR1 and CDR2 are SGHRS and YFSETQ. The chain's CDR3 is CASSSTGDRGLVRPGGYTF. The CDR3 bases are TGCGCCAGCAGCTCAACCGGTGACAGGGGGCTTGTACGGCCGGGAGGCTACACCTTC.

The chain has TRBV20-1 and TRBJ2-2; D might be TRBD1 (6 bases). V lost 3 bases and J 4 bases, leaving 15 bases between the germline ends. Germline V gene lookup returns CDR1 DFQATT and CDR2 SNEGSKA (reference sequence). The length of the CDR3 is 15 residues. The CDR3, as DNA: TGCAGTGCTAGTCTACAGGGTTGGGGCACCGGGGAGCTGTTTTTT. This translates into CSASLQGWGTGELFF.

This chain connects TRBV10-1 to TRBJ1-3, with D unclear. V lost 8 bases and J lost 0, with 8 bases in between. The CDR3 spans 13 residues. Germline V gene lookup returns CDR1 WNHNN and CDR2 SYGVQD (reference sequence). CDR3: CASQAGSGNTIYF. The CDR3 coding sequence is TGCGCCAGCCAGGCGGGCTCTGGAAACACCATATATTTT.